This T cell receptor beta chain was identified in a study of T cell responses to AZD1222 COVID-19 vaccine. Study outcomes and limitations: Clonal diversity was possibly underestimated, and the donors were mostly white British, with more females. A rise in Spike-specific TCR breadth and depth followed two AZD1222 doses. A reported finding is that nearly half of spike-specific TCRs target unmutated variant regions.

This clone showed up just a few times. Antigen unknown. Germline V CDR1 and CDR2: GTSNPN, SVGIG (reference sequence). There are 13 residues in the CDR3. V lost 1 base, J lost 5 bases, and 8 bases lay in between. Generated by immunoSEQ multiplex PCR, the TCRdb table keeps only in-frame clones and is missing some. Of about 53,000 clones in the sample, 65% to 85% were seen once. Sequencing was performed on peripheral blood, taken on day 0 of AZD1222 vaccination. The TCR sequence derives from an adult in good health. The V and J genes are TRBV30 and TRBJ2-2; D not certain. The CDR3 here is CAWSEQPTGELFF. CDR3 bases: TGTGCCTGGAGTGAACAGCCGACCGGGGAGCTGTTTTTT.